Listed below are T cell receptor beta chains from one sample, sequenced in a study of breast tumors, draining lymph nodes, adjacent tissues. TCRdb ran MiXCR on the multiplex PCR reads and lists one entry per CDR3 protein. The sample lists some 140,000 distinct CDR3 sequences; around 24% were seen once. Sequencing input: axillary lymph node tissue. Receptor source: a female donor with breast cancer. Some clones in this sample may be carry-over from other donors' samples. Each CDR3 is given with its conserved first and last residue. A D gene is named only where the DNA matches it firmly. Clone size appears in some rows only: once, few, many, or a class for an expanded clone.

j_call: TRBJ1-5
d_call: .
v_call: TRBV6-5
clone_size: .
cdr3_nt: TGTGCCAGCAGTGTAGGGATTAATAGCAATCAGCCCCAGCATTTT
cdr3_aa: CASSVGINSNQPQHF

j_call: TRBJ2-7
d_call: .
v_call: TRBV7-6
clone_size: many
cdr3_nt: TGTGCCAGCAGCTTAGTAGAGGGGAGTTCCTACGAGCAGTACTTC
cdr3_aa: CASSLVEGSSYEQYF

j_call: TRBJ2-3
d_call: .
v_call: TRBV4-1
clone_size: many
cdr3_nt: TGCGCCAGCAGCCAAGAGTTTGGCGGGATCACAGATACGCAGTATTTT
cdr3_aa: CASSQEFGGITDTQYF

j_call: TRBJ1-2
d_call: .
v_call: TRBV5-1
clone_size: .
cdr3_nt: TGCGCCAGCAGCTGGGCCCGAGGTGAAGGGGCCCATGGCTACACCTTC
cdr3_aa: CASSWARGEGAHGYTF

j_call: TRBJ2-1
d_call: TRBD1
v_call: TRBV18
clone_size: .
cdr3_nt: TGTGCCAGCTCATCTTCCACCCCTGCAGGGGGCTACAATGAGCAGTTCTTC
cdr3_aa: CASSSSTPAGGYNEQFF

j_call: TRBJ1-3
d_call: .
v_call: TRBV4-3
clone_size: many
cdr3_nt: TGCGCCAGCAGCCACCAAACGACGGGAAACACCATATATTTT
cdr3_aa: CASSHQTTGNTIYF

j_call: TRBJ2-7
d_call: .
v_call: TRBV2
clone_size: many
cdr3_nt: TGTGCCAGCAGTGGCGTAAGTCGGAACTCCTACGAGCAGTACTTC
cdr3_aa: CASSGVSRNSYEQYF

j_call: TRBJ2-1
d_call: TRBD1
v_call: TRBV28
clone_size: .
cdr3_nt: TGTGCCAGCAGTCCCGGGACAGGGGGCTACGATGAGCAGTTCTTC
cdr3_aa: CASSPGTGGYDEQFF

j_call: TRBJ2-1
d_call: .
v_call: TRBV3-2
clone_size: few
cdr3_nt: TGTGCCAGCAGTACCCAAGATATTCTAGCACACTCCTACAATGAGCAGTTCTTC
cdr3_aa: CASSTQDILAHSYNEQFF

j_call: TRBJ1-5
d_call: .
v_call: TRBV12-3/TRBV12-4
clone_size: many
cdr3_nt: TGTGCCAGCAGTTTAGAAGGGGACCAGCCCCAGCATTTT
cdr3_aa: CASSLEGDQPQHF

j_call: TRBJ2-3
d_call: TRBD1
v_call: TRBV19
clone_size: many
cdr3_nt: TGTGCCAGTAGAGGACAGGCTTCCACAGATACGCAGTATTTT
cdr3_aa: CASRGQASTDTQYF

j_call: TRBJ2-5
d_call: .
v_call: TRBV27
clone_size: many
cdr3_nt: TGTGCCAGCAGCTTATCCGGTACTGAGACCCAGTACTTC
cdr3_aa: CASSLSGTETQYF

j_call: TRBJ2-3
d_call: TRBD2
v_call: TRBV5-6
clone_size: many
cdr3_nt: TGTGCCAGCAGCTTGGAGGCTAGCGGGAGAGGTACAGATACGCAGTATTTT
cdr3_aa: CASSLEASGRGTDTQYF

j_call: TRBJ1-5
d_call: .
v_call: TRBV5-6
clone_size: few
cdr3_nt: TGTGCCAGCAGCTTAATCCTTCCGACAGTCCTCAATCAGCCCCAGCATTTT
cdr3_aa: CASSLILPTVLNQPQHF

j_call: TRBJ2-5
d_call: TRBD2
v_call: TRBV20-1
clone_size: few
cdr3_nt: TGCAGTGCCGAGGGGATCCGGACTAGCGGCGCAGGGACCCAGTACTTC
cdr3_aa: CSAEGIRTSGAGTQYF

j_call: TRBJ2-1
d_call: .
v_call: TRBV12-5
clone_size: many
cdr3_nt: TGTGCTAGTGGTTGGCCGTGGGGTGAGCAGTTCTTC
cdr3_aa: CASGWPWGEQFF

j_call: TRBJ2-2
d_call: .
v_call: TRBV3-1
clone_size: many
cdr3_nt: TGTGCCAGCAGCCCGACAGGGAACACCGGGGAGCTGTTTTTT
cdr3_aa: CASSPTGNTGELFF

j_call: TRBJ2-1
d_call: TRBD1
v_call: TRBV19
clone_size: many
cdr3_nt: TGTGCCAGTAGTCCCAGGGGACAGGGGTACAATGAGCAGTTCTTC
cdr3_aa: CASSPRGQGYNEQFF

j_call: TRBJ1-5
d_call: TRBD1
v_call: TRBV20-1
clone_size: many
cdr3_nt: TGCAGTGCTAGCCCCGCCCAGGGGGTTAATCAGCCCCAGCATTTT
cdr3_aa: CSASPAQGVNQPQHF

j_call: TRBJ2-2
d_call: .
v_call: TRBV5-6
clone_size: many
cdr3_nt: TGTGCCAGCAGCTTGTACGGACAGAACGCGAACACCGGGGAGCTGTTTTTT
cdr3_aa: CASSLYGQNANTGELFF

j_call: TRBJ2-5
d_call: TRBD2
v_call: TRBV20-1
clone_size: many
cdr3_nt: TGCAGTGCTAGAGAAAGGTATAAGCCGGGACTAGCGGGAGGGCCGTACCAAGAGACCCAGTACTTC
cdr3_aa: CSARERYKPGLAGGPYQETQYF

j_call: TRBJ2-3
d_call: TRBD2
v_call: TRBV4-3
clone_size: many
cdr3_nt: TGCGCCAGCAGCCGCCGACTAGCGGGAGTCCCAGATACGCAGTATTTT
cdr3_aa: CASSRRLAGVPDTQYF

j_call: TRBJ1-6
d_call: TRBD1
v_call: TRBV5-4
clone_size: many
cdr3_nt: TGTGCCAGCAGCCCCCGGGACAGGGGGGATTCACCCCTCCACTTT
cdr3_aa: CASSPRDRGDSPLHF

j_call: TRBJ2-7
d_call: TRBD1
v_call: TRBV5-6
clone_size: many
cdr3_nt: TGTGCCAGCAGCTTGGATCTTCGGACAGGGGGCTTTCCAAGCTACGAGCAGTACTTC
cdr3_aa: CASSLDLRTGGFPSYEQYF

j_call: TRBJ2-1
d_call: TRBD2
v_call: TRBV20-1
clone_size: many
cdr3_nt: TGCAGTGCTAGAGGTTCTGGGACTAGCGGCCCATTGGGCTACAATGAGCAGTTCTTC
cdr3_aa: CSARGSGTSGPLGYNEQFF

j_call: TRBJ2-5
d_call: .
v_call: TRBV9
clone_size: many
cdr3_nt: TGTGCCAGCAGCGTAGGAGGGGGGGGTAGCCGAGAGACCCAGTACTTC
cdr3_aa: CASSVGGGGSRETQYF

j_call: TRBJ2-7
d_call: .
v_call: TRBV11-3
clone_size: many
cdr3_nt: TGTGCCAGCAGCCCCTTTGGTCGGGGACGGGACGAGCAGTACTTC
cdr3_aa: CASSPFGRGRDEQYF

j_call: TRBJ2-2
d_call: TRBD2
v_call: TRBV7-8
clone_size: many
cdr3_nt: TGTGCCAGCAGCTTTCGGAGACTAGCGGGAGGGCGGGTCACCGGGGAGCTGTTTTTT
cdr3_aa: CASSFRRLAGGRVTGELFF

j_call: TRBJ1-4
d_call: .
v_call: TRBV6-5
clone_size: many
cdr3_nt: TGTGCCAGCAGACCCCTTATACAGACTAATGAAAAACTGTTTTTT
cdr3_aa: CASRPLIQTNEKLFF

j_call: TRBJ2-7
d_call: TRBD2
v_call: TRBV6-1
clone_size: many
cdr3_nt: TGTGCCAGCAGTGAAGTAAGGACTAGCGGATTCTACGAGCAGTACTTC
cdr3_aa: CASSEVRTSGFYEQYF

j_call: TRBJ2-1
d_call: TRBD2
v_call: TRBV30
clone_size: many
cdr3_nt: TGTGCCTGGAGTTTGTGGGCGGGAGAGAAGTTCTTC
cdr3_aa: CAWSLWAGEKFF

j_call: TRBJ1-3
d_call: TRBD1
v_call: TRBV2
clone_size: many
cdr3_nt: TGTGCCAGCTTGGGACAGGTGTCTGGAAACACCATATATTTT
cdr3_aa: CASLGQVSGNTIYF